Below, 21 T cell receptor beta chains from the same sample are listed, as sequenced in a study of CD8 T cells in ankylosing spondylitis. TCRdb called the 5' RACE reads again in MiXCR, with one record for every CDR3 protein. The sample carries fewer than 25,000 distinct CDR3 sequences, approximately 13% recorded once. The sample comprised blood. The source of these receptors is a male donor with ankylosing spondylitis or in good health (not recorded which).

This clonotype has ten or more counts. This chain connects TRBV12-3 or TRBV12-4 to TRBJ1-4, with a weak D call TRBD1 (5 bases). V was trimmed by 1 base and J by 8 bases, leaving 11 bases between them. The CDR3 runs 14 residues. CDR3 protein: CASSLVGVWEKLFF. The CDR3 nucleotides are TGTGCCAGCAGTTTAGTAGGGGTCTGGGAAAAACTGTTTTTT.

This chain links TRBV5-1 with TRBJ2-1; D possibly corresponds to TRBD2 (5 bases). The CDR3 is 16 residues long. Germline values: CDR1 SGHRS, CDR2 YFSETQ. The V end was cut by 4 bases, the J end by 2 bases, with 16 bases between. CDR3 loop: CASSSQPPGTYNEQFF. The DNA of the CDR3 is TGCGCCAGCAGCAGCCAACCGCCGGGGACCTACAATGAGCAGTTCTTC.

This clonotype was recorded many times. The chain combines TRBV12-3 or TRBV12-4 with TRBJ1-2; the D gene is possibly TRBD1 (5 bases). CDR3 length: 14 amino acids. V was cut by 3 bases and J by 0 bases, with 8 bases left in between. The chain's CDR3 is CASSLSGSNYGYTF. The CDR3 DNA sequence: TGTGCCAGCAGTTTGTCAGGGTCTAACTATGGCTACACCTTC.

This clonotype was counted a few times. The rearrangement uses TRBV7-9 and TRBJ2-2; perhaps TRBD1 as D (6 bases). Trimming took off 3 bases at V and 3 bases at J, with 8 bases between the two ends. CDR3 length: 14 residues. Looked up from germline, CDR1 is SEHNR and CDR2 is FQNEAQ (reference sequence). The CDR3 here is CASSLDRHTGELFF. CDR3 coding DNA: TGTGCCAGCAGCTTGGACAGACACACCGGGGAGCTGTTTTTT.

This clonotype was recorded many times. The chain uses TRBV27 and TRBJ1-1; D is undetermined. The CDR3 extends over 14 amino acids. Germline-derived CDR1 and CDR2 are MNHEY and SMNVEV (reference sequence). Trimming removed 0 bases from V and 6 bases from J, with 11 bases in between. Written as DNA, the CDR3 is TGTGCCAGCAGTTTATCTGCCGGGTTGGCTGAAGCTTTCTTT. This translates into CASSLSAGLAEAFF.

This clonotype was counted between two and nine times. V and J are TRBV3-1 and TRBJ2-1; 12 bases agree with TRBD2. The CDR3 loop spans 15 amino acids. CDR1 is LGHDT and CDR2 is YNNKEL in the germline V gene (reference sequence). The J segment lost 10 bases and the V segment lost 5 bases, leaving 9 bases of the junction unmatched. The CDR3 reads CASSSPLLAGGEQFF. The CDR3 DNA is TGTGCCAGCAGCTCCCCCTTACTAGCGGGAGGCGAGCAGTTCTTC.

This clonotype was detected many times. The V call is TRBV5-1, the J call TRBJ1-1, with D possibly matching TRBD1 (6 bases). This CDR3 comprises 16 residues. The V and J ends lost 3 bases and 0 bases respectively, with 15 bases between them. Germline V CDR1 and CDR2: SGHRS, YFSETQ. The CDR3 region is CASSSKRTDMNTEAFF. DNA for the CDR3: TGCGCCAGCAGCTCGAAGAGGACAGACATGAACACTGAAGCTTTCTTT.

This clonotype appeared many times. This chain joins TRBV5-1 and TRBJ2-1; D gene ambiguous. Germline V lookup: CDR1 SGHRS, CDR2 YFSETQ. The CDR3 has 16 residues. Trimming left V 0 bases short and J 2 bases short, with 12 bases between. The CDR3 DNA reads TGCGCCAGCAGCTTGGCCAGGCAGAGCACCTACAATGAGCAGTTCTTC. Translating gives CASSLARQSTYNEQFF. The entire variable domain, with the rest obtained from reference TRBV5-1 and TRBJ2-1, is as follows: KAGVTQTPRYLIKTRGQQVTLSCSPISGHRSVSWYQQTPGQGLQFLFEYFSETQRNKGNFPGRFSGRQFSNSRSEMNVSTLELGDSALYLCASSLARQSTYNEQFFGPGTRLTVL.

This clonotype appeared a few times. The chain combines TRBV19 with TRBJ2-1; D is unresolved. Germline lookup yields CDR1 LNHDA and CDR2 SQIVND (reference sequence). The CDR3 length is 11 residues. Between the trimmed V and J ends, which lost 4 bases and 9 bases, there was a span of 7 bases. The DNA of the CDR3 is TGTGCCAGTAGTAGAAAGGGTGAGCAGTTCTTC. Translating gives CASSRKGEQFF. Based on the CDR3 plus reference TRBV19 and TRBJ2-1, the full variable domain is DGGITQSPKYLFRKEGQNVTLSCEQNLNHDAMYWYRQDPGQGLRLIYYSQIVNDFQKGDIAEGYSVSREKKESFPLTVTSAQKNPTAFYLCASSRKGEQFFGPGTRLTVL.

This clonotype was found many times. The genes are TRBV7-9 and TRBJ2-7; 10 bases agree with TRBD2. Germline values: CDR1 SEHNR, CDR2 FQNEAQ (reference sequence). The CDR3 sequence is 13 residues long. Trimming removed 6 bases from V and 6 bases from J; junction bases left unmatched: 5. CDR3 coding DNA: TGTGCCAGCAGGGCTAGCGGGAGTGGCGAGCAGTACTTC. Amino acids: CASRASGSGEQYF.

This clonotype was counted ten times or more. The V and J genes are TRBV20-1 and TRBJ2-4; 8 bases match TRBD2. The CDR3 is 15 residues long. J was trimmed by 3 bases and V by 3 bases; bases with no gene match: 7. Germline V CDR1 and CDR2: DFQATT, SNEGSKA (reference sequence). The CDR3, as DNA: TGCAGTGCTAGCGGGGGGGCCCTCGTCAAAAACATTCAGTACTTC. It yields the protein CSASGGALVKNIQYF.

Ten or more counts support this clonotype. The chain is built from TRBV6-6 and TRBJ2-4; D may be TRBD2 (6 bases). The CDR3 spans 15 residues. The V and J ends lost 6 bases and 8 bases respectively, with 20 bases between them. Germline CDR1 MNHNY, CDR2 SVGAGI (reference sequence). The CDR3 region is CASSPGAGGVDIQYF. The CDR3, as DNA: TGTGCCAGCAGCCCCGGGGCCGGGGGAGTGGACATTCAGTACTTC.

The J gene is TRBJ1-1, the V gene TRBV12-3 or TRBV12-4; D remains ambiguous. V lost 2 bases and J lost 1, with 8 bases in between. The CDR3 has 14 residues. CDR3 in amino acids: CASSLRQANTEAFF. CDR3 in DNA: TGTGCCAGCAGTTTACGTCAGGCGAACACTGAAGCTTTCTTT.

Many counts were recorded for this clonotype. The V gene is TRBV7-9, the J gene TRBJ1-6, with 8 nucleotides matching TRBD1. The CDR3 totals 15 residues. Germline assignment: CDR1 SEHNR and CDR2 FQNEAQ (reference sequence). After removal of 5 bases from V and 4 bases from J, the junction contained 4 bases not matched to a gene. The CDR3 sequence is CASSTGTGYNSPLHF. For the CDR3, the DNA is TGTGCCAGCAGCACCGGGACAGGTTATAATTCACCCCTCCACTTT.

This clonotype showed up just a few times. One junction end disagrees with the germline gene, perhaps due to a read error. The chain recombines TRBV7-3 with TRBJ2-2; 10 bases fit TRBD2. CDR3 size: 14 residues. The V gene's germline CDR1 is SGHTA and CDR2 FQGTGA. The CDR3, as DNA: TGTGCCAGCAGCCCCGGACTAGCGGAAGGGGGGCTGTTTTTT. This sequence encodes CASSPGLAEGGLFF.

The V gene is TRBV7-2, the J gene TRBJ1-1; D is possibly TRBD1 (5 bases). With 0 bases removed from V and 5 bases from J, the gap between germline ends came to 10 bases. This CDR3 has 14 residues. CDR1 is SGHTA and CDR2 is FQGNSA in the germline V gene. The CDR3, as DNA: TGTGCCAGCAGCTTAGCGGTTGGGGGGACTGAAGCTTTCTTT. Its translation is CASSLAVGGTEAFF.

The chain links TRBV24-1 to TRBJ2-1, with TRBD2 matching 10 bases. V shed 2 bases and J 7 bases; nucleotides not matched to a gene: 4. The CDR3 sequence is 15 residues long. Per the germline V gene, CDR1 is KGHDR and CDR2 is SFDVKD. CDR3 protein: CATSDWTSGFNEQFF. The CDR3 bases are TGTGCCACCAGTGATTGGACTAGCGGATTTAATGAGCAGTTCTTC.

The chain has TRBV7-3 and TRBJ2-3; D is possibly TRBD1 (6 bases). The V and J ends lost 5 bases and 10 bases respectively, with 13 bases between them. Germline V gene sequence: CDR1 SGHTA, CDR2 FQGTGA. The CDR3 runs 12 residues. The CDR3 sequence is CASSLQGEAQYF. In nucleotides, the CDR3 is TGTGCCAGCAGCCTACAGGGTGAGGCGCAGTATTTT. Full variable domain (rest looked up from reference TRBV7-3 and TRBJ2-3): GAGVSQTPSNKVTEKGKYVELRCDPISGHTALYWYRQSLGQGPEFLIYFQGTGAADDSGLPNDRFFAVRPEGSVSTLKIQRTERGDSAVYLCASSLQGEAQYFGPGTRLTVL.

This clonotype appeared many times. This sequence joins TRBV20-1 and TRBJ1-4; 10 nucleotides line up with TRBD1. V was clipped by 6 bases and J by 7 bases; unmatched bases: 14. The V gene's germline CDR1 is DFQATT and CDR2 SNEGSKA (reference sequence). This CDR3 has 16 amino acids. The CDR3, as DNA: TGCAGTGCCCCTCCCTCCTGGACAGGGGGTATTGAAAAACTGTTTTTT. It specifies CSAPPSWTGGIEKLFF.

At least ten counts were recorded for this clonotype. The V call is TRBV4-3, the J call TRBJ2-2; D call uncertain. The CDR3 consists of 15 residues. The germline V gene has CDR1 LGHNA and CDR2 YSLEER. The V end was cut by 0 bases, the J end by 8 bases, with 13 bases between. CDR3 coding DNA: TGCGCCAGCAGCCAAGAGAGCACTCCCACAGGGGAGCTGTTTTTT. Its translation is CASSQESTPTGELFF.

Relative to its sample, this clonotype is medium-sized. The chain couples TRBV7-8 to TRBJ2-7; D could derive from TRBD1 or TRBD2 (6 bases each). CDR1 and CDR2 from the germline V gene are SGHVS and FQNEAQ. With 4 bases removed from V and 2 bases from J, the gap between germline ends came to 9 bases. This CDR3 is 13 amino acids long. CDR3 coding DNA: TGTGCCAGCAGCTCGGGGGCCACCTACGAGCAGTACGTC. Its protein is CASSSGATYEQYV.